The 24 T cell receptor beta chains presented below share a single source sample, sequenced in a study of control samples from healthy donors and cancer patients. The table came from immunoSEQ multiplex PCR; TCRdb's copy has only in-frame clones and leaves some out. The sample holds about 86,000 clones, about 89% seen once. The sample consisted of PBMCs. These receptors all stem from a woman between 45 and 65 years old with colorectal cancer.

The DNA for the CDR3 is TGTGCCAGCAGCTTCGCCGGACGGAAGGTGGAAAAACTGTTTTTT. This encodes CASSFAGRKVEKLFF. This chain joins TRBV7-2 and TRBJ1-4; unclear D gene. CDR1 is SGHTA, CDR2 FQGNSA, per germline. Trimming removed 3 bases from V and 8 bases from J, with 16 bases in between. The CDR3 is 15 residues long. Full variable domain (missing parts from reference TRBV7-2 and TRBJ1-4): GAGVSQSPSNKVTEKGKDVELRCDPISGHTALYWYRQSLGQGLEFLIYFQGNSAPDKSGLPSDRFSAERTGGSVSTLTIQRTQQEDSAVYLCASSFAGRKVEKLFFGSGTQLSVL.

The chain employs TRBV6-1 and TRBJ1-2; no clear D gene. The V end was cut by 1 base, the J end by 2 bases, with 5 bases between. Germline V gene data show CDR1 as MNHNS and CDR2 as SASEGT. The CDR3 covers 13 residues. CDR3 loop: CASSEVGNYGYTF. Here the CDR3 DNA reads TGTGCCAGCAGTGAAGTAGGGAACTATGGCTACACCTTC.

This chain uses TRBV5-1 with TRBJ2-4, with 11 positions matching TRBD1. CDR3 length: 15 amino acids. Germline-derived CDR1 and CDR2 are SGHRS and YFSETQ. Trimming cost V 0 bases and J 9 bases; bases outside gene matches: 5. CDR3 sequence: CASSLADRGLSIQYF. Written as DNA, the CDR3 is TGCGCCAGCAGCTTGGCGGACAGGGGGCTGAGCATTCAGTACTTC.

This chain uses TRBV19 with TRBJ2-3; D is undetermined. The germline CDR1 and CDR2 sequences are LNHDA and SQIVND (reference sequence). The CDR3 sequence is 12 residues long. V was shortened by 0 bases and J by 10 bases, with 8 bases between the two germline ends. CDR3 loop: CASSIDPGPQYF. Here the CDR3 DNA reads TGTGCCAGTAGTATAGATCCCGGTCCGCAGTATTTT.

The chain uses TRBV10-3 and TRBJ2-5; 11 nucleotides line up with TRBD2. J was trimmed by 5 bases and V by 3 bases; bases with no gene match: 5. The CDR3 runs 15 residues. The germline V gene has CDR1 ENHRY and CDR2 SYGVKD. CDR3 DNA: TGTGCCATCAGTGATTTTAGCGGGGGGGAGGAGACCCAGTACTTC. It codes for CAISDFSGGEETQYF.

This rearrangement joins TRBV5-4 to TRBJ1-2; D remains unclear. Germline CDR1 reads SGHNT; CDR2 reads YYREEE (reference sequence). Trimming stripped 3 bases from V and 8 bases from J, with 17 bases between. The CDR3 totals 14 residues. The CDR3 here is CASSSETGSGGYTF. The CDR3 DNA sequence: TGTGCCAGCAGCTCCGAGACCGGCTCGGGGGGCTACACCTTC.

This clone was seen once. V and J are TRBV6-2 or TRBV6-3 and TRBJ2-5; TRBD1 matches at 8 bases. CDR1 MNHEY and CDR2 SVGEGT come from the germline V gene. This CDR3 contains 16 residues. The ends lost 4 bases at V and 5 bases at J; junction bases unmatched: 12. The DNA of the CDR3 is TGTGCCAGCAGTTCCGCGACTACAGGGGGTCGGGAGACCCAGTACTTC. Amino acid sequence: CASSSATTGGRETQYF.

This clone turned up a few times. V and J are TRBV4-3 and TRBJ1-2; D may be TRBD1 (5 bases). The CDR3 loop spans 17 amino acids. The V gene's germline CDR1 is LGHNA and CDR2 YSLEER. V was cut by 0 bases and J by 4 bases, with 18 bases left in between. The CDR3 nucleotides read TGCGCCAGCAGCCAAGATGCAGCGGGGCTGAAGCGCTATGGCTACACCTTC. It is translated as CASSQDAAGLKRYGYTF.

This clone is a singleton in its sample. In nucleotides, the CDR3 is TGTGCCAGCAGCCAGAGAGTGAACACTGAAGCTTTCTTT. Encoded protein: CASSQRVNTEAFF. This sequence joins TRBV3-1 (or the pseudogene TRBV3-2) and TRBJ1-1; D is unclear. This CDR3 region has 13 residues. Germline V CDR1 and CDR2: LGHDT, YNNKEL (reference sequence). V gave up 3 bases and J gave up 0 bases, with 5 bases separating them.

The chain joins TRBV19 to TRBJ1-5; perhaps TRBD1 as D (5 bases). The length of the CDR3 is 16 residues. The germline V and J ends were trimmed by 4 bases and 0 bases, with 13 bases remaining between them. The germline V gene encodes CDR1 LNHDA and CDR2 SQIVND (reference sequence). The DNA of the CDR3 is TGTGCCAGTAGTAGCCGGGACGGATATAGCAATCAGCCCCAGCATTTT. Its translation is CASSSRDGYSNQPQHF.

V and J are TRBV20-1 and TRBJ2-3; 9 nucleotides agree with TRBD1. From germline, CDR1 is DFQATT and CDR2 SNEGSKA (reference sequence). The CDR3 is 14 residues long. After removal of 3 bases from V and 5 bases from J, the junction contained 6 bases not matched to a gene. CDR3 residues: CSASRDRGVDTQYF. Here the CDR3 DNA reads TGCAGTGCTAGTCGTGACAGGGGGGTAGATACGCAGTATTTT.

This chain uses TRBV7-3 with TRBJ1-5; D remains unclear. The CDR3 is made up of 15 amino acids. V shed 6 bases and J shed 2 bases, with 14 bases lying between them. Per the germline V gene, CDR1 is SGHTA and CDR2 is FQGTGA. CDR3 DNA: TGTGCCAGCAGTCGAAGAAGGGAGGGCAATCAGCCCCAGCATTTT. Its translation is CASSRRREGNQPQHF.

This clone has a handful of counts. The chain joins TRBV6-4 to TRBJ1-5; 9 bases align to TRBD1. CDR3 length: 17 amino acids. The V gene's germline CDR1 is MRHNA and CDR2 SNTAGT. J lost 1 base, V lost 6 bases, and 10 bases had no gene match. The DNA for the CDR3 is TGTGCCAGCAGAAGGGCACAGGGGGCGCGAAGCAATCAGCCCCAGCATTTT. Protein product: CASRRAQGARSNQPQHF.

This chain joins TRBV11-2 and TRBJ2-7, with D unclear. The CDR3 runs 13 residues. Trimming took 4 bases from V and 4 from J, leaving 11 bases between them. From germline, CDR1 is SGHAT and CDR2 FQNNGV. This chain's CDR3 is CASSSALGYEQYV. For the CDR3, the DNA is TGTGCCAGCAGCTCGGCTTTGGGATACGAGCAGTACGTC.

This chain joins TRBV6-5 and TRBJ1-5, with D unclear. CDR1 MNHEY and CDR2 SVGAGI come from the germline V gene. CDR3 length: 14 amino acids. Trimming pared 7 bases from V and 4 bases from J, leaving 14 bases between. The CDR3 DNA reads as TGTGCCAGCATGGCCGGGCCGGGGAATCAGCCCCAGCATTTT. This gives the protein CASMAGPGNQPQHF.

This clone is a singleton in its sample. The chain has TRBV19 and TRBJ1-5; the D gene is possibly TRBD1 (5 bases). The germline gives CDR1 LNHDA, CDR2 SQIVND (reference sequence). The CDR3 runs to 14 residues. V lost 4 bases and J 2 bases, leaving 9 bases between the germline ends. CDR3 bases: TGTGCCAGTAGTACTATGACAGGCAATCAGCCCCAGCATTTT. It codes for CASSTMTGNQPQHF.

The gene calls are TRBV4-3 and TRBJ1-4; D is perhaps TRBD1 (5 bases). Germline loops: CDR1 LGHNA, CDR2 YSLEER. The V gene lost 5 bases and the J gene lost 7 bases, with 14 bases spanning the gap. This CDR3 spans 14 amino acids. CDR3 residues: CASSSGRGSEKLFF. CDR3 DNA sequence: TGCGCCAGCAGCTCAGGAAGGGGAAGTGAAAAACTGTTTTTT.

This chain uses TRBV18 with TRBJ1-1; no definite D call. V was pared by 6 bases and J by 3 bases, with 20 bases between. This CDR3 has 16 amino acids. The germline V gene has CDR1 KGHSH and CDR2 LQKENI. The DNA of the CDR3 is TGTGCCAGCTCTACCAGAATAGGGTCCGTGGACACTGAAGCTTTCTTT. Translated: CASSTRIGSVDTEAFF.

The rearrangement uses TRBV7-9 and TRBJ2-5; possible D gene TRBD2, 5 bases. Germline CDR1 and CDR2: SEHNR and FQNEAQ (reference sequence). There are 15 residues in the CDR3. The germline V and J ends were trimmed by 5 bases and 5 bases, with 18 bases remaining between them. In DNA form, the CDR3 reads TGTGCCAGCAGCACGCAACTAGTGGTGGATGAGACCCAGTACTTC. Its protein product is CASSTQLVVDETQYF.

The chain joins TRBV2 to TRBJ1-3; D unclear. V gave up 4 bases and J gave up 0 bases, with 13 bases separating them. This CDR3 region has 16 residues. CDR1 and CDR2 from the germline V gene are SNHLY and FYNNEI. The CDR3 nucleotides read TGTGCCAGCAGTGTGGATTTGGCTAGCTCTGGAAACACCATATATTTT. Translating gives CASSVDLASSGNTIYF. The full variable domain, with the rest looked up from reference TRBV2 and TRBJ1-3, is EPEVTQTPSHQVTQMGQEVILRCVPISNHLYFYWYRQILGQKVEFLVSFYNNEISEKSEIFDDQFSVERPDGSNFTLKIRSTKLEDSAMYFCASSVDLASSGNTIYFGEGSWLTVV.

The chain couples TRBV10-3 to TRBJ1-2, with a possible D match to TRBD1 (6 bases). Germline V gene data show CDR1 as ENHRY and CDR2 as SYGVKD. The CDR3 runs to 16 residues. Deletions cut 3 bases from V and 7 bases from J, with 21 bases between. Here the CDR3 DNA reads TGTGCCATCAGTGACCTAAACACAGGGCCGGGGGGTGGCTACACCTTC. As protein: CAISDLNTGPGGGYTF.

This clone was seen once. The V call is TRBV7-6, the J call TRBJ2-2; D is possibly TRBD1 (6 bases). Germline CDR1 SGHVS, CDR2 FNYEAQ. V gave up 5 bases and J gave up 6 bases, with 16 bases separating them. This CDR3 has 15 residues. This CDR3 reads CASSPVGQLPGELFF. The CDR3 DNA sequence: TGTGCCAGCAGCCCCGTCGGACAGCTACCCGGGGAGCTGTTTTTT.

The chain carries TRBV3-1 (or the pseudogene TRBV3-2) and TRBJ1-4; a possible D gene is TRBD1 (5 bases). The CDR3 sequence is 18 residues long. Germline V gives CDR1 LGHDT, CDR2 YNNKEL (reference sequence). V lost 4 bases and J 5 bases, leaving 23 bases between the germline ends. As DNA, the CDR3 is TGTGCCAGCAGCCCGAGGTCAGGGATATCTAAGAGGAATGAAAAACTGTTTTTT. It encodes CASSPRSGISKRNEKLFF.

This chain links TRBV4-1 with TRBJ2-5; the D call may be TRBD1 or TRBD2 (5 bases each). Germline CDR1 is MGHRA and CDR2 is YSYEKL. The V and J ends lost 1 base and 8 bases respectively, with 14 bases between them. The CDR3 is 14 residues long. The CDR3 spells CASSQGWGFRTQYF. In DNA, the CDR3 is TGCGCCAGCAGCCAAGGATGGGGGTTTCGAACCCAGTACTTC.